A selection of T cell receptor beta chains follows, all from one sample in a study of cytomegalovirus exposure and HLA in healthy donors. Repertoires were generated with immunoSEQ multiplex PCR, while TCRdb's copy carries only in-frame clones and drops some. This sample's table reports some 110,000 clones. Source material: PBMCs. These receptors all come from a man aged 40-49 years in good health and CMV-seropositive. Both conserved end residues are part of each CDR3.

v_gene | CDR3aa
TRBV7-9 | CASSYTTTGTGNTEAFF
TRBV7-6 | CASSPGDSQPQHF
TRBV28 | CASRLSQAGGPYEQYF
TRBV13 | CASGPNTGELFF
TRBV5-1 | CASSLNPSGSSGGGELFF
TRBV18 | CASSPNQAYGYTF
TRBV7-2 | CASSLRSSGRSEQFF
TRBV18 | CASSPPSLEQYF
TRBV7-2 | CASSWPSSGISNTGELFF
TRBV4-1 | CASSRTGGSYEQYF
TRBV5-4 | CASRVAGARETQYF
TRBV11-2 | CASSLDRDEQFF
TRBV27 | CASSFDMGGDYNEQFF
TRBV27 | CATQFRDRYMDSNQPQHF
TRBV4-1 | CASSDTGYEQYF
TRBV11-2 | CASSIRTGGYTEAFF
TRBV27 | CASSGGTGELFF
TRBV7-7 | CASSLGDSPRTGELFF
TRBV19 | CASSPTTGPYEQYF
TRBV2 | CASRGSSGANTGELFF
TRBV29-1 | CSVVTGGRDEQYF
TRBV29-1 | CSAQEIVPGELFF
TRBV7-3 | CASSSLTSGSPSEQFF
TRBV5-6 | CASSPGTGGGYGYTF
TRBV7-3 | CASSLTGTGFYEQYF
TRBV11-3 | CASSLVGNTEAFF
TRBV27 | CASSWLRAGSADTQYF
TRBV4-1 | CASSLYAGNGAFF
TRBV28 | CASGQGGKYEQYF
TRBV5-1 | CASSRSATNEKLFF
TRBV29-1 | CSGGLGTDTQYF
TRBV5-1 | CASSIVPIGTSTDTQYF
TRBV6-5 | CASSRSSGLVGCTF
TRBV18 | CASSPRTENTEAFF
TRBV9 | CASSVLAGVDEQFF
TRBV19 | CASSTSPRAGEQYF
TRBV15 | CATSRDPRKYRESYNSPLHF
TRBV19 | CASRDRTGRNEQYF
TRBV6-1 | CASGQATNYGYTF